Judged by frequency, the clone carrying this T cell receptor beta chain is large. The antigen is undetermined. Data came from immunoSEQ multiplex PCR; TCRdb stores just in-frame clones and leaves some out. Found here are hundreds of clones; the top ten clones hold 3% to 4%. This specimen belongs to a study of synovial regulatory T cells in juvenile arthritis. Germline V lookup: CDR1 LNHDA, CDR2 SQIVND (reference sequence). The CDR3 loop spans 14 amino acids. DNA was not recorded. Donors were around ten juvenile idiopathic arthritis patients with active disease. Study-wide results and limits: Inflammation-associated Treg cells in blood had less TCR diversity than the remaining blood Treg cells. iaTreg TCR repertoires were largely private across patients and partially overlapped synovial Teff and blood CPL.

The sequence derives from a donor aged 2-35 years with juvenile idiopathic arthritis. Material: Treg cells from blood. Subset noted: HLA-DR+ inflammation-associated blood Treg cells. V and J are TRBV19 and TRBJ2-5; TCRdb picks TRBD2, but there is no DNA to check that call. CDR3 loop: CASSIAGYQETQYF.